The 8 T cell receptor beta chains listed next were all sequenced from one sample in a study of response to subunit inactivated influenza vaccine. TCRdb itself ran the RT-PCR reads through MiXCR, one entry per CDR3 protein. In the table there are some 500,000 distinct CDR3 sequences, 10% to 15% of which are singletons. Sample: PBMCs from blood, taken roughly 6 weeks after vaccination. Receptors originate from a man aged 50 to 60 who received an inactivated influenza vaccine.

This clonotype was seen a few times. The rearrangement links TRBV9 to TRBJ2-5; tentatively, D is TRBD2 (7 bases). The CDR3 contains 15 residues. Trimming removed 2 bases at V and 3 bases at J, with 14 bases between. Germline CDR1 and CDR2: SGDLS and YYNGEE. The CDR3 loop is CASSVGGAGEETQYF. Here the CDR3 DNA reads TGTGCCAGCAGCGTTGGGGGGGCGGGAGAAGAGACCCAGTACTTC.

The chain is built from TRBV7-2 and TRBJ1-1; the D is unclear. Germline values: CDR1 SGHTA, CDR2 FQGNSA. The CDR3 has 14 amino acids. V lost 5 bases and J 4 bases, leaving 14 bases between the germline ends. CDR3 DNA: TGTGCCAGCAGCCTCGGATGGGGAGGCACTGAAGCTTTCTTT. Protein sequence: CASSLGWGGTEAFF.

Only a few counts were recorded for this clonotype. This chain connects TRBV5-6 to TRBJ2-1; TRBD1 might be the D (5 bases). This CDR3 region has 15 residues. Germline assignment: CDR1 SGHDT and CDR2 YYEEEE. V was cut by 2 bases and J by 3 bases, with 12 bases left in between. The CDR3 reads CASSFRAGNYNEQFF. DNA for the CDR3: TGTGCCAGCAGCTTCAGGGCAGGGAACTACAATGAGCAGTTCTTC.

The chain has TRBV20-1 and TRBJ2-1; 12 bases map to TRBD2. This CDR3 spans 15 amino acids. Trimming took 0 bases from V and 8 from J; bases not matched to a gene: 5. Germline V gene data show CDR1 as DFQATT and CDR2 as SNEGSKA (reference sequence). CDR3 region: CSARDLLAGGDEQFF. CDR3 DNA sequence: TGCAGTGCTAGAGATTTACTAGCGGGGGGAGATGAGCAGTTCTTC.

This clonotype appeared a few times. This rearrangement joins TRBV27 to TRBJ2-1; TRBD1 is a possible D gene (6 bases). The CDR3 length is 14 residues. Looked up from germline, CDR1 is MNHEY and CDR2 is SMNVEV (reference sequence). V was pared by 4 bases and J by 9 bases, with 16 bases between. As DNA, the CDR3 is TGTGCCAGCAGTTCAAGATTAGGGGGAAGTGAGCAGTTCTTC. It is translated as CASSSRLGGSEQFF.

This clonotype showed up many times. The rearrangement uses TRBV10-3 and TRBJ1-2, with TRBD1 matching over 9 bases. V lost 10 bases, J lost 1 base, and 10 bases stayed unmatched. This CDR3 has 15 amino acids. Per germline, CDR1 ENHRY and CDR2 SYGVKD. In DNA form, the CDR3 reads TGTGCCACACAAGCAGACAGGGGGGTTAACTATGGCTACACCTTC. As protein: CATQADRGVNYGYTF.

This clonotype came up a few times. The J gene is TRBJ1-1, the V gene TRBV7-3; 7 nucleotides line up with TRBD1. The CDR3 loop spans 16 amino acids. In germline, CDR1 is SGHTA, CDR2 FQGTGA. V gave up 2 bases and J gave up 6 bases; unmatched junction bases: 12. CDR3 in DNA: TGTGCCAGCAGCTTAGGGGTAGACAGGGTGGTCGCTGAAGCTTTCTTT. This translates into CASSLGVDRVVAEAFF.

V is TRBV30 and J is TRBJ1-3; D gene ambiguous. The CDR3 is 13 residues long. V was clipped by 7 bases and J by 3 bases, with 13 bases between them. The germline V gene encodes CDR1 GTSNPN and CDR2 SVGIG (reference sequence). The CDR3 DNA follows: TGTGCCTACGGCCTAATGCTTGGAAACACCATATATTTT. The encoded protein is CAYGLMLGNTIYF. Filled out from reference TRBV30 and TRBJ1-3, the complete variable domain reads SQTIHQWPATLVQPVGSPLSLECTVEGTSNPNLYWYRQAAGRGLQLLFYSVGIGQISSEVPQNLSASRPQDRQFILSSKKLLLSDSGFYLCAYGLMLGNTIYFGEGSWLTVV.